The 2 T cell receptor beta chains presented below share a single source sample, sequenced in a study of blood T cell repertoires in COVID-19 (dated by TCRdb to 2018 to 2021). Receptor amplification or capture employed the immunoSEQ multiplex PCR assay. TCRdb re-hosts the immuneACCESS table, in-frame sequences only. Its copies lack some clones; in the studies checked, an unresolved V gene accounts for under half of them, and the cause for the rest is not known. A total of 250,000 or so clones appear in this sample, 86% of them only once. The top ten clonotypes cover approximately 2% of the sample. Sequenced: peripheral blood. Receptors originate from a man under 40 with active or convalescent COVID-19.

The rearrangement uses TRBV27 and TRBJ1-5, with a weak D call TRBD1 (6 bases). The germline gives CDR1 MNHEY, CDR2 SMNVEV (reference sequence). The CDR3 is made up of 16 amino acids. V lost 4 bases, J lost 2 bases, and 15 bases lay in between. The chain's CDR3 is CASSSQGAGGNQPQHF. As DNA, the CDR3 is TGTGCCAGCAGTTCACAAGGGGCAGGGGGCAATCAGCCCCAGCATTTT.

V gene TRBV7-9 combines with J gene TRBJ1-2, with D unclear. This CDR3 is built from 15 residues. Germline CDR1 reads SEHNR; CDR2 reads FQNEAQ (reference sequence). V lost 1 base and J lost 4, with 13 bases in between. The CDR3 sequence is CASSLDEGLIYGYTF. The DNA of the CDR3 is TGTGCCAGCAGCTTAGACGAGGGATTAATCTATGGCTACACCTTC. Drawing the rest from reference TRBV7-9 and TRBJ1-2, the complete variable domain is DTGVSQNPRHKITKRGQNVTFRCDPISEHNRLYWYRQTLGQGPEFLTYFQNEAQLEKSRLLSDRFSAERPKGSFSTLEIQRTEQGDSAMYLCASSLDEGLIYGYTFGSGTRLTVV.